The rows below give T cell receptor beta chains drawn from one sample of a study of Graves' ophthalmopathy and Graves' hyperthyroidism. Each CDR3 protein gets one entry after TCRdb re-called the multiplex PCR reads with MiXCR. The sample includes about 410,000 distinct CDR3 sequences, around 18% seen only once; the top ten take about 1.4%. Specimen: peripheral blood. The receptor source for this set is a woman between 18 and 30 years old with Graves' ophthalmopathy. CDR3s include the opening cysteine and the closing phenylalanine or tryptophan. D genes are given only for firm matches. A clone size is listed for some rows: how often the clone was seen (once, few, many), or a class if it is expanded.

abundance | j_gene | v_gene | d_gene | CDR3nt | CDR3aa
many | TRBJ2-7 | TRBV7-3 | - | TGTGCCAGCAGCCTAAAACCGGGCCCCCCTGGCGAGCAGTACTTC | CASSLKPGPPGEQYF
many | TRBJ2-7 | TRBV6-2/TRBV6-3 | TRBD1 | TGTGCCAGCAGTTACCGGACAGGGCTCGACTACGAGCAGTACTTC | CASSYRTGLDYEQYF
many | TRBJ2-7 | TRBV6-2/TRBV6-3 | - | TGTGCCAGCCACCCGGGCAGGGCATTCTTCTACGAGCAGTACTTC | CASHPGRAFFYEQYF
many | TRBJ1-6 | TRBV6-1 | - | TGTGCCAGCTCCCCAGGGCTGGATTCACCCCTCCACTTT | CASSPGLDSPLHF
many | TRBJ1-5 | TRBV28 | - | TGTGCCATCTCAGGGGCTAGCAATCAGCCCCAGCATTTT | CAISGASNQPQHF
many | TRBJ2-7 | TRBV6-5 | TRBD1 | TGTGCCAGCAGTTCCTCTGGGACAGGGAACTACGAGCAGTACTTC | CASSSSGTGNYEQYF
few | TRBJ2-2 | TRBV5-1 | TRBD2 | TGCGCCAGCAGCCCAATCCCCGGGACTAGGGCCGGGGAGCTGTTTTTT | CASSPIPGTRAGELFF
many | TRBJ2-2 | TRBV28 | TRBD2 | TGTGCCAGCAGTCCCACTAGCGGGAGGCTGGCCGGGGAGCTGTTTTTT | CASSPTSGRLAGELFF
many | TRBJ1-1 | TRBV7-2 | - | TGTGCCAGCACCCTCGTTGGGCGACTCAGCGAAGCTTTCTTT | CASTLVGRLSEAFF
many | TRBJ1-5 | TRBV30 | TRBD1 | TGTGCCTGGAGTGCGGACAGGGGGTATCAGCCCCAGCATTTT | CAWSADRGYQPQHF
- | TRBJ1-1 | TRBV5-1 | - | TGCGCCAGCAGCACAGCCACAGGAACCCCGACGAAGAACACTGAAGCTTTCTTT | CASSTATGTPTKNTEAFF
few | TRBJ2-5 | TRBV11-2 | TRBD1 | TGTGCCAGCAGCTTATCTGGGACAGGGGGCAATCAAGAGACCCAGTACTTC | CASSLSGTGGNQETQYF
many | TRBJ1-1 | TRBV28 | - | TGTGCCAGCAGACCCGCCGGGATGAACACTGAAGCTTTCTTT | CASRPAGMNTEAFF
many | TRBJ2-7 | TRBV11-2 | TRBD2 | TGTGCCAGCAGCTCAGCAGCGGGGGGGTACTACGAGCAGTACTTC | CASSSAAGGYYEQYF
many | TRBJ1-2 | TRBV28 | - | TGTGCCAGCAGTTTGGGGCAGAGGGATGGCTACACCTTC | CASSLGQRDGYTF
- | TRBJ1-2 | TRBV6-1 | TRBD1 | TGTGCCAGCAGTATTCAGGGGGGCCGGACTAACTATGGCTACACCTTC | CASSIQGGRTNYGYTF
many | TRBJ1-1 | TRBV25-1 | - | TGTGCCAGCAGTGAATCGGGCCGGGGTGTGAACACTGAAGCTTTCTTT | CASSESGRGVNTEAFF
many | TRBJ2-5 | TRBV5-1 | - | TGCGCCAGCAGGAAGAGTGGAGGGACAGAAGAGACCCAGTACTTC | CASRKSGGTEETQYF
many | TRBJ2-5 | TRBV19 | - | TGTGCCAGTAGTATAGAGTGGGTCACACAGAGGGAGACCCAGTACTTC | CASSIEWVTQRETQYF
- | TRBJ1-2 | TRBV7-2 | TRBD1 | TGTGCCAGCAGCCCACAGGGGATGGGAGGCTACACCTTC | CASSPQGMGGYTF
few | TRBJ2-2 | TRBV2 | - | TGTGCCAGCAGTGAAGGGGAGCTGTTTTTT | CASSEGELFF
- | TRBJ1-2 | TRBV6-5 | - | TGTGCCAGCAGTTACACCGGGACCCAGGCGGTCGGGGACTACACCTTC | CASSYTGTQAVGDYTF
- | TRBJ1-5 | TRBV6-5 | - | TGTGCCAGCAGTTACTCGAGCTCACAGGGCAGCAATCAGCCCCAGCATTTT | CASSYSSSQGSNQPQHF
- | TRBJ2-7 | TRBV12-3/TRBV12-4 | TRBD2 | TGTGCCAGCAGTTTTCGACTAGCGGGAGGCTCCTACGAGCAGTACTTC | CASSFRLAGGSYEQYF
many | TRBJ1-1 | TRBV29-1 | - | TGCAGCGTTCGGGCCAGCCGAATGAACACTGAGGCTTTCTTT | CSVRASRMNTEAFF
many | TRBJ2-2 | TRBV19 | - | TGTGCCAGTAGCTCCCGCCACGCGAACACCGGGGAGCTGTTTTTT | CASSSRHANTGELFF
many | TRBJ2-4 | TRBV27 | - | TGTGCCAGCAGTTTATCTAACTCAGGGAAAATTCAGTACTTC | CASSLSNSGKIQYF
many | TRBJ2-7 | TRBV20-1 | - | TGCAGTGCTAGAGATGAACAGGGTGACTCTGGAAGCGCGTCCTACGAGCAGTACTTC | CSARDEQGDSGSASYEQYF
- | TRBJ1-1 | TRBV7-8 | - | TGTGCCAGCAGCTACCTTGGGGTCACTGAAGCTTTCTTT | CASSYLGVTEAFF
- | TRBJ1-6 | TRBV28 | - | TGTGCCAGCAGTTTACTCGAACAGGGAGCTTCACCCCTCCACTTT | CASSLLEQGASPLHF
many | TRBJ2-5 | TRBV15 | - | TGTGCCACCAGCAGAGAGGGATTTGGACAAGAGACCCAGTACTTC | CATSREGFGQETQYF
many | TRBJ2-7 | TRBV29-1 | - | TGCAGCGTTGGCACGTCCTACGAGCAGTACTTC | CSVGTSYEQYF
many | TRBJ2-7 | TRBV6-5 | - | TGTGCCAGCAGTTACCAACTACAGGGATCCCCTCGAGGCGAGCAGTACTTC | CASSYQLQGSPRGEQYF
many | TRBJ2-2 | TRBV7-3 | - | TGTGCCAGCAGCTTAAGGACCGACAACACCGGGGAGCTGTTTTTT | CASSLRTDNTGELFF
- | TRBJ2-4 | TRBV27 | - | TGTGCCAGCAGCCTATCTGATGGAAACATTCAGTACTTC | CASSLSDGNIQYF
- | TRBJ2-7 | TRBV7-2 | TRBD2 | TGTGCCAGCAGCTCCTTTAGCGGGGGCCTCTACGAGCAGTACTTC | CASSSFSGGLYEQYF
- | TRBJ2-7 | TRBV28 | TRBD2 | TGTGCCAGCAGTTTAATAGCGGGAGCCCACGAGCAGTACTTC | CASSLIAGAHEQYF
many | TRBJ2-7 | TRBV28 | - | TGTGCCAGCAGTACGGGACCTTTTGGGATTGAGCAGTACTTC | CASSTGPFGIEQYF
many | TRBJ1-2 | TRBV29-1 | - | TGCAGCTCCGCGGAGGGTTCTCGTGGCTACACCTTC | CSSAEGSRGYTF